Each of the 22 T cell receptor beta chains below was sequenced from the same sample in a study of blood T cells in healthy people across ages. With a J-beta primer mix and a sample-barcoded 5' primer, a second PCR ran roughly 6 to 11 cycles. One entry per CDR3 protein, called by TCRdb with MiXCR from the 5' RACE reads. The sample contains about 1.4 million distinct CDR3 sequences, roughly 64% of which appear only once. Source material: blood. The receptors shown here come from a man between 18 and 35 years old in good health.

In nucleotides, the CDR3 is TGCGCCAGCAAGGTAGCGGGAGTCTACAATGAGCAGTTCTTC. It encodes CASKVAGVYNEQFF. The gene calls are TRBV5-1 and TRBJ2-1; 9 nucleotides match TRBD2. V lost 6 bases, J lost 3 bases, and 4 bases stayed unmatched. This CDR3 is built from 14 residues. CDR1 SGHRS and CDR2 YFSETQ come from the germline V gene.

This clonotype was picked up many times. The chain employs TRBV11-1 and TRBJ2-5; unclear D gene. CDR3 length: 13 residues. V gave up 5 bases and J gave up 7 bases, with 14 bases separating them. Germline CDR1 and CDR2: SGHAT and FQDESV (reference sequence). The CDR3 is CASSPRIEVTQYF. The CDR3 DNA sequence: TGTGCCAGCAGCCCACGTATCGAGGTGACCCAGTACTTC.

CDR3 nucleotide sequence: TGTGCCAGCAGTGGGATCCTGGGGGAGGGATCCTACAATGAGCAGTACTTC. The encoded protein is CASSGILGEGSYNEQYF. The V and J genes are TRBV25-1 and TRBJ2-5; TRBD2 agrees at 7 bases. The ends lost 4 bases at V and 11 bases at J; junction bases unmatched: 22. CDR1 MGHDK and CDR2 SYGVNS come from the germline V gene. The CDR3 loop spans 17 amino acids.

The chain combines TRBV5-1 with TRBJ1-2, with D possibly TRBD1 on 6 matching bases. Germline lookup yields CDR1 SGHRS and CDR2 YFSETQ. This CDR3 contains 16 residues. Trimming shortened V by 4 bases and J by 2 bases, and 18 bases separated the two germline ends. Here the CDR3 DNA reads TGCGCCAGCAGCGCCGAACAGGGAGCGGAGAACTATGGCTACACCTTC. It is translated as CASSAEQGAENYGYTF.

In nucleotides, the CDR3 is TGTGCCAGCAGCTCCGACAGGGATAGCAATCAGCCCCAGCATTTT. It codes for CASSSDRDSNQPQHF. The rearrangement uses TRBV7-9 and TRBJ1-5; 7 bases are shared with TRBD1. From germline, CDR1 is SEHNR and CDR2 FQNEAQ (reference sequence). The CDR3 has 15 amino acids. V lost 4 bases to trimming and J lost 0 bases; unmatched junction nucleotides: 3.

The rearrangement joins TRBV29-1 to TRBJ2-2; D is possibly TRBD2 (6 bases). The CDR3 has 13 amino acids. V lost 1 base, J lost 9 bases, and 12 bases lay in between. The germline gives CDR1 SQVTM, CDR2 ANQGSEA. The DNA for the CDR3 is TGCAGCGTTGAAGGGGGGGTGTCGAGGGAGCTGTTTTTT. Translated: CSVEGGVSRELFF.

The chain carries TRBV28 and TRBJ2-3; 10 bases map to TRBD2. Looked up from germline, CDR1 is MDHEN and CDR2 is SYDVKM. Trimming removed 3 bases from V and 2 bases from J; junction bases left unmatched: 8. There are 17 residues in the CDR3. CDR3 bases: TGTGCCAGCAGTTTCCCAGCGGGGGGGGACTACACAGATACGCAGTATTTT. Translated, it gives CASSFPAGGDYTDTQYF.

DNA of the CDR3: TGCGCCAGCAGCTTGGAATACGGGATCTACGAGCAGTACTTC. Its protein product is CASSLEYGIYEQYF. The chain links TRBV5-1 to TRBJ2-7, with D maybe TRBD2 (5 bases). The CDR3 consists of 14 residues. Germline CDR1 SGHRS, CDR2 YFSETQ. V was clipped by 0 bases and J by 3 bases, with 10 bases between them. Complete variable domain (other parts from reference TRBV5-1 and TRBJ2-7): KAGVTQTPRYLIKTRGQQVTLSCSPISGHRSVSWYQQTPGQGLQFLFEYFSETQRNKGNFPGRFSGRQFSNSRSEMNVSTLELGDSALYLCASSLEYGIYEQYFGPGTRLTVT.

As DNA, the CDR3 is TGCAGTGCTCCTAGCGGGGGAAACACCGGGGAGCTGTTTTTT. Translation: CSAPSGGNTGELFF. J is TRBJ2-2 and V is TRBV20-1; TRBD2 agrees at 10 bases. The junction had 2 bases not matched to a gene; V was cut back by 5 bases and J by 2 bases. CDR1 DFQATT and CDR2 SNEGSKA come from the germline V gene (reference sequence). The CDR3 totals 14 residues.

J is TRBJ1-2 and V is TRBV7-9; a possible D gene is TRBD1 (5 bases). CDR1 and CDR2 from the germline V gene are SEHNR and FQNEAQ (reference sequence). The V and J ends lost 5 bases and 8 bases respectively, with 18 bases between them. The CDR3 covers 14 residues. The CDR3 sequence: CASSLPGIGHGYTF. DNA for the CDR3: TGTGCCAGCAGCCTGCCAGGGATCGGTCACGGCTACACCTTC.

This clonotype came up a few times. This sequence joins TRBV7-9 and TRBJ2-3; unclear D gene. V dropped 8 bases and J dropped 0 bases, with 9 bases sitting between them. The CDR3 is made up of 13 amino acids. CDR1 and CDR2 (germline): SEHNR, FQNEAQ (reference sequence). This CDR3 is CASLARSTDTQYF. CDR3 bases: TGTGCCAGCCTGGCCCGAAGCACAGATACGCAGTATTTT.

The chain links TRBV9 to TRBJ1-2; D gene unclear. Germline values: CDR1 SGDLS, CDR2 YYNGEE. This CDR3 spans 14 amino acids. Trimming left V 1 base short and J 4 bases short, with 11 bases between. The CDR3 is CASSVSDISYGYTF. The CDR3 region has the DNA TGTGCCAGCAGCGTATCTGACATCTCCTATGGCTACACCTTC.

The J gene is TRBJ2-7, the V gene TRBV7-8; TRBD2 matches at 11 bases. Germline CDR1 reads SGHVS; CDR2 reads FQNEAQ. V gave up 7 bases and J gave up 0 bases; unmatched junction bases: 5. The CDR3 spans 15 residues. The CDR3 here is CASTNLAGGSYEQYF. DNA for the CDR3: TGTGCCAGCACCAACCTAGCGGGGGGCTCCTACGAGCAGTACTTC.

The rearrangement joins TRBV7-9 to TRBJ1-2; D is uncertain. V lost 5 bases and J 7 bases, leaving 8 bases between the germline ends. CDR1 SEHNR and CDR2 FQNEAQ come from the germline V gene (reference sequence). The CDR3 extends over 11 amino acids. The CDR3 sequence is CASSPWAGYTF. DNA for the CDR3: TGTGCCAGCAGCCCATGGGCTGGCTACACCTTC.

This chain joins TRBV7-2 and TRBJ2-5; D possibly corresponds to TRBD1 (6 bases). This CDR3 has 15 amino acids. Trimming shortened V by 1 base and J by 5 bases, and 14 bases separated the two germline ends. The V gene's germline CDR1 is SGHTA and CDR2 FQGNSA. The CDR3 loop reads CASSLGPQGTETQYF. The DNA of the CDR3 is TGTGCCAGCAGCTTAGGGCCCCAGGGGACGGAGACCCAGTACTTC. The full variable domain, with the rest looked up from reference TRBV7-2 and TRBJ2-5, is GAGVSQSPSNKVTEKGKDVELRCDPISGHTALYWYRQSLGQGLEFLIYFQGNSAPDKSGLPSDRFSAERTGGSVSTLTIQRTQQEDSAVYLCASSLGPQGTETQYFGPGTRLLVL.

The J gene is TRBJ2-5, the V gene TRBV20-1; no clear D. V was shortened by 2 bases and J by 4 bases, with 11 bases between the two germline ends. Germline V lookup: CDR1 DFQATT, CDR2 SNEGSKA (reference sequence). This CDR3 contains 13 residues. CDR3 loop: CSARHSPLETQYF. The DNA for the CDR3 is TGCAGTGCTAGACACTCTCCTTTAGAGACCCAGTACTTC.

This clonotype was seen only once. CDR3 sequence: CSARDGARGSYNEQYF. The CDR3 nucleotides are TGCAGTGCTAGAGATGGGGCCAGGGGCTCCTACAATGAGCAGTACTTC. The V and J genes are TRBV20-1 and TRBJ2-1; D perhaps matches TRBD1 (6 bases). The J call is doubtful: the DNA matches TRBJ2-7 better. The V gene's germline CDR1 is DFQATT and CDR2 SNEGSKA (reference sequence). The CDR3 spans 16 residues.

The genes are TRBV29-1 and TRBJ2-5, with D uncertain. The length of the CDR3 is 14 residues. Trimming shortened V by 1 base and J by 5 bases, and 14 bases separated the two germline ends. Germline loops: CDR1 SQVTM, CDR2 ANQGSEA. In nucleotides, the CDR3 is TGCAGCGTTGAAGGGGAATGGGGTCAGGAGACCCAGTACTTC. As protein: CSVEGEWGQETQYF. Filled out from reference TRBV29-1 and TRBJ2-5, the complete variable domain reads SAVISQKPSRDICQRGTSLTIQCQVDSQVTMMFWYRQQPGQSLTLIATANQGSEATYESGFVIDKFPISRPNLTFSTLTVSNMSPEDSSIYLCSVEGEWGQETQYFGPGTRLLVL.

This chain connects TRBV4-1 to TRBJ2-7; a weak D match, TRBD1 (5 bases). This CDR3 comprises 15 residues. Trimming stripped 4 bases from V and 2 bases from J, with 15 bases between. From germline, CDR1 is MGHRA and CDR2 YSYEKL. The CDR3 coding sequence is TGCGCCAGCAGCCTCACTCCGGCAGGGCCCTACGAGCAGTACTTC. This encodes CASSLTPAGPYEQYF.

This chain uses TRBV7-2 with TRBJ2-3, with D unresolved. Trimming left V 5 bases short and J 1 base short, with 10 bases between. There are 14 residues in the CDR3. CDR1 and CDR2 (germline): SGHTA, FQGNSA. Written as DNA, the CDR3 is TGTGCCAGCAGCGCTCAACCGGGCACAGATACGCAGTATTTT. This sequence encodes CASSAQPGTDTQYF.

There are a few counts of this clonotype. The chain carries TRBV20-1 and TRBJ1-6; no clear D gene. Per the germline V gene, CDR1 is DFQATT and CDR2 is SNEGSKA (reference sequence). This CDR3 spans 16 amino acids. V was cut by 0 bases and J by 2 bases, with 11 bases left in between. CDR3 sequence: CSARDEGIPYNSPLHF. The CDR3 nucleotides read TGCAGTGCTAGAGATGAAGGAATTCCCTATAATTCACCCCTCCACTTT.

This clonotype was recorded only once. The CDR3 region is CASSPVGIEAFF. The CDR3 DNA reads TGTGCCAGCAGCCCCGTCGGGATAGAAGCTTTCTTT. The chain recombines TRBV7-2 with TRBJ1-1, with D hard to call. V lost 5 bases, J lost 8 bases, and 12 bases lay in between. This CDR3 comprises 12 residues. CDR1 is SGHTA, CDR2 FQGNSA, per germline. The entire variable domain, with the rest obtained from reference TRBV7-2 and TRBJ1-1, is as follows: GAGVSQSPSNKVTEKGKDVELRCDPISGHTALYWYRQSLGQGLEFLIYFQGNSAPDKSGLPSDRFSAERTGGSVSTLTIQRTQQEDSAVYLCASSPVGIEAFFGQGTRLTVV.